This T cell receptor beta chain was obtained from a study of T-cell reconstitution after alpha-beta-depleted transplantation in children. Study-level results: T-cell counts and diversity at one year post-transplant came mainly from newly produced T cells.

V shed 0 bases and J 6 bases; nucleotides not matched to a gene: 11. CDR3 length: 18 amino acids. The germline gives CDR1 LGHNA, CDR2 YSLEER. This clonotype was seen a handful of times. Antigen unknown. Construction of the TCRbeta library involved unique molecular identifiers. In TCRdb, the PCR reads were re-called with MiXCR into one record per CDR3 protein. The sample includes about 350,000 distinct CDR3 sequences, 15% to 20% seen only once; the top ten take approximately 44%. The sequencing here drew on PBMCs, mostly from graft donor cells, taken 360 days after TCRalphabeta/CD19-depleted stem cell transplant. V usage is TRBV4-3 and J usage is TRBJ2-2, with 9 bases that match TRBD2. The TCR was taken from a male patient under 10 years old who had a stem cell transplant for acute lymphoblastic leukemia, so the T cells may come from the graft donor. The CDR3 here is CASSQDPGGRASAGELFF. CDR3 sequence (DNA): TGCGCCAGCAGCCAAGATCCGGGCGGGAGGGCCTCCGCCGGGGAGCTGTTTTTT.